This passage covers 3 T cell receptor beta chains from one sample sequenced in a study of blood T cell repertoires in COVID-19. The protocol was immunoSEQ multiplex PCR, while the TCRdb copy is restricted to in-frame clones and leaves out a portion. The table shows 62,000 or so clones, with roughly 80% occurring only once. The material sequenced was PBMCs or T cells enriched from blood (not recorded which). These receptors came from a woman between 35 and 50 years old with acute COVID-19.

The gene calls are TRBV19 and TRBJ1-3, with 11 bases matching TRBD1. This CDR3 has 16 amino acids. With 6 bases clipped from V and 3 bases from J, the junction kept 7 bases outside the gene matches. From germline, CDR1 is LNHDA and CDR2 SQIVND (reference sequence). The CDR3 DNA is TGTGCCAGTAGACCGCGGACAGGGGGCTATGGAAACACCATATATTTT. It encodes CASRPRTGGYGNTIYF.

The chain couples TRBV19 to TRBJ2-2; tentatively, D is TRBD2 (5 bases). V lost 3 bases and J lost 4, with 6 bases in between. There are 13 residues in the CDR3. Germline CDR1 reads LNHDA; CDR2 reads SQIVND (reference sequence). The CDR3 sequence: CASSMTITGELFF. The CDR3 region has the DNA TGTGCCAGTAGTATGACTATCACCGGGGAGCTGTTTTTT.

In this sample, this clone turned up once. CDR3 nucleotides: TGTGCCAGCAGTTTACTGGGGGCAGGCCAAGAGACCCAGTACTTC. Residues: CASSLLGAGQETQYF. The V gene is TRBV28, the J gene TRBJ2-5, with a weak D call TRBD1 (6 bases). This CDR3 comprises 15 residues. Germline V gene data show CDR1 as MDHEN and CDR2 as SYDVKM. V lost 2 bases and J lost 1, with 11 bases in between.